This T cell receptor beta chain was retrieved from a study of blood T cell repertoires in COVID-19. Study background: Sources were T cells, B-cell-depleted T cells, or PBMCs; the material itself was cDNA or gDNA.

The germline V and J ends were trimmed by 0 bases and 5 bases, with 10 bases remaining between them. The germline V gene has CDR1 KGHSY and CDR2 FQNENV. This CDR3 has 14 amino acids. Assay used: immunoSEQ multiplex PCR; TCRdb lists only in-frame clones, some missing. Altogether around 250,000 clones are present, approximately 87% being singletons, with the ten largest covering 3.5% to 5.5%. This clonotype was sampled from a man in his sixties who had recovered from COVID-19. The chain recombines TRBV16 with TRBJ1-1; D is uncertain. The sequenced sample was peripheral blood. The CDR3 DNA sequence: TGTGCCAGCAGCCAATCAGCGGGAGGGACTGAAGCTTTCTTT. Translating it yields CASSQSAGGTEAFF.